The next 7 T cell receptor beta chains were all read from a single sample in a study of T cell repertoires in cytomegalovirus infection. TCRdb passed the reads through MiXCR, listing each CDR3 protein once. The profile shows hundreds of thousands of distinct CDR3 sequences, about a third of them singletons. Their specific antigens are unknown. This specimen was cultured CD8+ T cells from PBMCs, taken from culture after CMV antigen stimulation. The receptors come from a human donor in good health (CMV status not recorded). Some clones in this sample may be carry-over from other donors' samples.

This clonotype has just a few counts. The J gene is TRBJ1-5, the V gene TRBV7-9; D perhaps matches TRBD1 (5 bases). In germline, CDR1 is SEHNR, CDR2 FQNEAQ (reference sequence). Trimming stripped 4 bases from V and 3 bases from J, with 16 bases between. CDR3 size: 16 residues. In DNA, the CDR3 is TGTGCCAGCAGCTCCACTCGGGGGTCCCTCAATCAGCCCCAGCATTTT. This gives the protein CASSSTRGSLNQPQHF.

This clonotype showed up just a few times. V usage is TRBV12-3 or TRBV12-4 and J usage is TRBJ1-5; D is perhaps TRBD1 (6 bases). The CDR3 is 19 amino acids. Trimming took off 3 bases at V and 9 bases at J, with 30 bases between the two ends. The CDR3 sequence: CASSFMGWDKEGIGWPQHF. DNA for the CDR3: TGTGCCAGCAGTTTTATGGGGTGGGACAAGGAGGGGATTGGATGGCCCCAGCATTTT.

A few counts support this clonotype. The CDR3 loop is CASSYSIRDGYTEAFF. For the CDR3, the DNA is TGTGCCAGCAGTTACTCGATACGGGACGGATACACTGAAGCTTTCTTT. V gene TRBV6-2 or TRBV6-3 combines with J gene TRBJ1-1; possible D gene TRBD1, 5 bases. V dropped 0 bases and J dropped 3 bases, with 14 bases sitting between them. The CDR3 loop spans 16 amino acids. Germline-derived CDR1 and CDR2 are MNHEY and SVGEGT.

A remark on this clonotype: A junction boundary mismatches the germline segment, possibly from a read error. This sequence joins TRBV5-4 and TRBJ2-2; 7 bases align to TRBD1. Germline CDR1 SGHNT, CDR2 YYREEE (reference sequence). There are 16 residues in the CDR3. The chain's CDR3 is CANSRQGYVGPGELFF. CDR3 nucleotide sequence: TGTGCCAACAGCAGACAGGGATATGTAGGTCCCGGGGAGCTGTTTTTT.

In its sample, this clonotype was seen a few times. The chain links TRBV6-1 to TRBJ2-5; TRBD1 might be the D (6 bases). The CDR3 is 16 amino acids. V lost 0 bases, J lost 5 bases, and 16 bases lay in between. CDR1 MNHNS and CDR2 SASEGT come from the germline V gene. This chain's CDR3 is CASSEAGQGIRETQYF. The CDR3 coding sequence is TGTGCCAGCAGTGAAGCGGGGCAGGGGATTAGGGAGACCCAGTACTTC.

CDR3 protein: CASSFDGDKSTDTQYF. The CDR3 coding sequence is TGTGCCAGCAGTTTTGACGGGGACAAGAGCACAGATACGCAGTATTTT. The chain joins TRBV28 to TRBJ2-3; D possibly corresponds to TRBD1 (6 bases). Trimming cost V 3 bases and J 0 bases, with 13 bases left between them. Germline V gene data show CDR1 as MDHEN and CDR2 as SYDVKM. The CDR3 is 16 residues long.

This rearrangement joins TRBV11-3 to TRBJ2-3, with 14 bases matching TRBD2. The CDR3 runs to 16 residues. CDR1 is SGHNT, CDR2 YENEEA, per germline. V gave up 5 bases and J gave up 5 bases; unmatched junction bases: 6. The CDR3, as DNA: TGTGCCAGCAGCACCTGGACTAGCGGGGGGTTAGATACGCAGTATTTT. Its translation is CASSTWTSGGLDTQYF.